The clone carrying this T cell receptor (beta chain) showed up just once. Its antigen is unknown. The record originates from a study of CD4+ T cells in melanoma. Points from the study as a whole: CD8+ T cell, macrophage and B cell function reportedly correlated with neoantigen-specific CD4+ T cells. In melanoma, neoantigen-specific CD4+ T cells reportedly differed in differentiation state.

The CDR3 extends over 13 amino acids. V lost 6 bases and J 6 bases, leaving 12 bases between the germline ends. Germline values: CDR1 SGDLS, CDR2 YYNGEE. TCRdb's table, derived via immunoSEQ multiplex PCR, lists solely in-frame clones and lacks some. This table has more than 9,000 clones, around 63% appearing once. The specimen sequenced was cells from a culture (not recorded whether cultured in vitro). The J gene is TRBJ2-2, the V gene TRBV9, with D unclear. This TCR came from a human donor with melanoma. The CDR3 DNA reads TGTGCCAGCAACATAGTGGGGTCCGGGGAGCTGTTTTTT. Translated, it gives CASNIVGSGELFF.